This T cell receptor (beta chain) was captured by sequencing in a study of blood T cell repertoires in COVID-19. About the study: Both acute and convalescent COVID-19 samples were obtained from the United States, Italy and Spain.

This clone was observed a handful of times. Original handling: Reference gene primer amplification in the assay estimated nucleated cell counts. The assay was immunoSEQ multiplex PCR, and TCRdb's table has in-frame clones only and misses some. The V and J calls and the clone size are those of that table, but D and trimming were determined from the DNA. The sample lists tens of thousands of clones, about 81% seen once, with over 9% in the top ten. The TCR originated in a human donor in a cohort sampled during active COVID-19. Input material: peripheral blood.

DNA for the CDR3: TGTGCCAGCAGTCGGGACTCCCAAGAGACCCAGTACTTC. Amino acids: CASSRDSQETQYF. The genes are TRBV5-6 and TRBJ2-5; a possible D gene is TRBD2 (6 bases). Trimming shortened V by 5 bases and J by 1 base, and 9 bases separated the two germline ends. The germline V gene encodes CDR1 SGHDT and CDR2 YYEEEE. CDR3 size: 13 residues.